This is a list of T cell receptor beta chains from one sample in a study of CD8+CD57+ T cells in acquired aplastic anemia. TCRdb re-called the reads with MiXCR, one entry per CDR3 protein. The sample has approximately 200,000 distinct CDR3 sequences, roughly 50% seen once. Sequenced material: sorted CD4+, CD8+, or CD8+CD57+ T cells (not recorded which) from PBMCs. The receptors originated from a human donor with aplastic anemia. Each CDR3 is given without its conserved first and last residue. Each record gives: J gene, V gene, CDR3 protein.

j_call: TRBJ2-7
v_call: TRBV28
cdr3_aa: ASSFPQGTNYEQY

j_call: TRBJ1-2
v_call: TRBV5-5
cdr3_aa: ASSSAANYGYT

j_call: TRBJ2-3
v_call: TRBV20-1
cdr3_aa: SAVMTSGEADTQY

j_call: TRBJ1-6
v_call: TRBV7-8
cdr3_aa: ASSLVGSYNSPLH

j_call: TRBJ2-3
v_call: TRBV5-1
cdr3_aa: ASSLEVVAADTQY

j_call: TRBJ1-3
v_call: TRBV15
cdr3_aa: ATSRDQTGNTIY

j_call: TRBJ2-6
v_call: TRBV6-5
cdr3_aa: ASRLPGANVLT

j_call: TRBJ2-7
v_call: TRBV6-2/TRBV6-3
cdr3_aa: ASRYGIDTYEQY

j_call: TRBJ2-1
v_call: TRBV20-1
cdr3_aa: SARGTSGGNEQF

j_call: TRBJ2-1
v_call: TRBV7-9
cdr3_aa: ASSDSGGGEQF

j_call: TRBJ1-3
v_call: TRBV2
cdr3_aa: ASTRTGTGNTIY

j_call: TRBJ1-2
v_call: TRBV11-2
cdr3_aa: ASSLDRSVDYGYT

j_call: TRBJ2-7
v_call: TRBV2
cdr3_aa: ASRRQGIIDEQY

j_call: TRBJ2-7
v_call: TRBV5-1
cdr3_aa: ASSPGQGGYEQY

j_call: TRBJ2-3
v_call: TRBV7-8
cdr3_aa: ASRPLLAGKRGGDTQY

j_call: TRBJ2-5
v_call: TRBV15
cdr3_aa: ATSRDRRETQY

j_call: TRBJ2-7
v_call: TRBV10-3
cdr3_aa: AIIGTGNYEQY

j_call: TRBJ1-1
v_call: TRBV7-8
cdr3_aa: ASSYGGEAF

j_call: TRBJ2-7
v_call: TRBV20-1
cdr3_aa: SARDLGALHEQY

j_call: TRBJ1-1
v_call: TRBV5-1
cdr3_aa: ASRRVNTEAF

j_call: TRBJ1-1
v_call: TRBV29-1
cdr3_aa: SGQTTSGTEAF

j_call: TRBJ1-5
v_call: TRBV4-3
cdr3_aa: ASSQEEGQPQH

j_call: TRBJ2-1
v_call: TRBV2
cdr3_aa: ASNLLSSYNEQF

j_call: TRBJ1-1
v_call: TRBV19
cdr3_aa: ASRDVDEAF

j_call: TRBJ2-3
v_call: TRBV5-1
cdr3_aa: ASSLEGTGMADTQY

j_call: TRBJ1-2
v_call: TRBV29-1
cdr3_aa: SARGSGSPYGYT

j_call: TRBJ1-3
v_call: TRBV4-2
cdr3_aa: ASSDRDRGGNTIY

j_call: TRBJ1-5
v_call: TRBV24-1
cdr3_aa: ATAGTTSNEH

j_call: TRBJ2-2
v_call: TRBV20-1
cdr3_aa: SASFQPGTGSSGELF

j_call: TRBJ2-5
v_call: TRBV12-3/TRBV12-4
cdr3_aa: ATPARGKETQY

j_call: TRBJ2-3
v_call: TRBV12-3/TRBV12-4
cdr3_aa: ASSLGASGGAGDTQY

j_call: TRBJ1-3
v_call: TRBV2
cdr3_aa: ASCATGSGNTIY

j_call: TRBJ2-6
v_call: TRBV4-1
cdr3_aa: ASSHPLGGGANVLT

j_call: TRBJ1-6
v_call: TRBV20-1
cdr3_aa: SASPLKSSSPLH

j_call: TRBJ1-2
v_call: TRBV5-1
cdr3_aa: ASSLNPGQGSTGGYT

j_call: TRBJ2-2
v_call: TRBV5-1
cdr3_aa: ASRWGLAGADTGELF

j_call: TRBJ2-3
v_call: TRBV9
cdr3_aa: ASSVGGGSSDTQY

j_call: TRBJ2-5
v_call: TRBV19
cdr3_aa: ASSMIGLRQETQY

j_call: TRBJ2-3
v_call: TRBV15
cdr3_aa: ATSSNRGTDTQY

j_call: TRBJ1-2
v_call: TRBV7-9
cdr3_aa: ASSPVWGPNYGYT

j_call: TRBJ1-6
v_call: TRBV6-2/TRBV6-3
cdr3_aa: ASKPTGGENSPLH

j_call: TRBJ1-2
v_call: TRBV2
cdr3_aa: ASPGKNYGYT

j_call: TRBJ1-5
v_call: TRBV2
cdr3_aa: ASRERTGNQPRH

j_call: TRBJ2-7
v_call: TRBV10-1
cdr3_aa: ASMTDSPTYEQY

j_call: TRBJ2-5
v_call: TRBV5-6
cdr3_aa: ASSMGLQETQY

j_call: TRBJ2-2
v_call: TRBV10-3
cdr3_aa: AISGVMGTGELF

j_call: TRBJ1-2
v_call: TRBV4-1
cdr3_aa: ASSQGGGYT

j_call: TRBJ2-1
v_call: TRBV11-2
cdr3_aa: ASNGGGVGANEQF

j_call: TRBJ1-4
v_call: TRBV20-1
cdr3_aa: SARTGSVEKLF

j_call: TRBJ2-1
v_call: TRBV12-3/TRBV12-4
cdr3_aa: ASTAGTGYNEQF